The 26 T cell receptor beta chains listed next were all sequenced from one sample in a study of cytomegalovirus exposure and HLA in healthy donors. With 60 Vbeta and 13 Jbeta primers, the PCR was carried out. Data came from immunoSEQ multiplex PCR; TCRdb stores just in-frame clones and leaves some out. The sample yields about 130,000 clones, about 80% seen once. Sequenced: PBMCs. Receptors originate from a boy between 2 and 10 years old in good health and CMV-seronegative.

Only a few counts were recorded for this clone. The rearrangement joins TRBV19 to TRBJ1-2; the D is unclear. Trimming left V 4 bases short and J 0 bases short, with 6 bases between. Germline V gene data show CDR1 as LNHDA and CDR2 as SQIVND (reference sequence). This CDR3 region has 13 residues. In nucleotides, the CDR3 is TGTGCCAGTAGTACCCTTACTAACTATGGCTACACCTTC. Residues: CASSTLTNYGYTF.

CDR3 DNA sequence: TGTGCCAGTAGTTTTTTCGACAGGCACAATCAGCCCCAGCATTTT. This translates into CASSFFDRHNQPQHF. The rearrangement uses TRBV19 and TRBJ1-5, with D possibly being TRBD1 (6 bases). Trimming pared 5 bases from V and 3 bases from J, leaving 14 bases between. The CDR3 totals 15 residues. CDR1 is LNHDA, CDR2 SQIVND, per germline (reference sequence).

The chain combines TRBV30 with TRBJ1-1; possibly TRBD1 for D (5 bases). Trimming removed 4 bases from V and 6 bases from J, with 18 bases in between. Germline CDR1 and CDR2: GTSNPN and SVGIG (reference sequence). CDR3 length: 14 amino acids. The CDR3 protein is CAWTWDPPGAEAFF. In DNA, the CDR3 is TGTGCCTGGACTTGGGACCCCCCGGGGGCTGAAGCTTTCTTT.

The chain links TRBV7-9 to TRBJ2-1, with 13 bases aligning to TRBD2. V lost 2 bases, J lost 1 base, and 5 bases stayed unmatched. This CDR3 has 18 residues. Per germline, CDR1 SEHNR and CDR2 FQNEAQ (reference sequence). The CDR3 DNA is TGTGCCAGCAGCTTACCGCGACTAGCGGGAGGATCCTACAATGAGCAGTTCTTC. Protein: CASSLPRLAGGSYNEQFF.

The genes are TRBV10-1 and TRBJ2-1; 13 bases are a match to TRBD2. From germline, CDR1 is WNHNN and CDR2 SYGVQD (reference sequence). This CDR3 is built from 13 residues. The junction had 7 bases not matched to a gene; V was cut back by 11 bases and J by 9 bases. The CDR3: CAGQLAGGPEQFF. CDR3 sequence (DNA): TGCGCCGGCCAACTAGCGGGGGGGCCTGAGCAGTTCTTC.

This clone was recorded a few times. The rearrangement joins TRBV5-1 to TRBJ1-1; 9 nucleotides align to TRBD1. This CDR3 spans 14 amino acids. Looked up from germline, CDR1 is SGHRS and CDR2 is YFSETQ. Trimming cost V 0 bases and J 6 bases; bases outside gene matches: 3. The CDR3 DNA reads as TGCGCCAGCAGCTTGGTGGACAGGGGCGCTGAAGCTTTCTTT. Translating gives CASSLVDRGAEAFF.

The sample holds a few counts of this clone. The CDR3 reads CASRAGEDRDTQYF. Written as DNA, the CDR3 is TGTGCCAGCAGAGCGGGGGAGGATCGGGATACGCAGTATTTT. V and J are TRBV7-6 and TRBJ2-3, with TRBD2 matching 8 bases. V was clipped by 6 bases and J by 6 bases; unmatched bases: 8. Germline assignment: CDR1 SGHVS and CDR2 FNYEAQ. This CDR3 has 14 residues.

The chain couples TRBV19 to TRBJ2-2; a weak D match, TRBD2 (7 bases). The V end was cut by 1 base, the J end by 13 bases, with 16 bases between. The CDR3 spans 14 residues. Germline loops: CDR1 LNHDA, CDR2 SQIVND (reference sequence). The CDR3 DNA is TGTGCCAGTAGTATAGCCGGGGGGCCTCCGGCGCTGTTTTTT. Its translation: CASSIAGGPPALFF.

The chain links TRBV7-9 to TRBJ1-1; no firm D call. Trimming took 5 bases from V and 3 from J, leaving 22 bases between them. Germline V lookup: CDR1 SEHNR, CDR2 FQNEAQ (reference sequence). The CDR3 runs 17 residues. CDR3 DNA sequence: TGTGCCAGCAGCCCGCCGACGTCGATGCTCGGGGACACTGAAGCTTTCTTT. This encodes CASSPPTSMLGDTEAFF.

The J gene is TRBJ1-2, the V gene TRBV6-6, with 8 bases lining up with TRBD1. Germline-derived CDR1 and CDR2 are MNHNY and SVGAGI (reference sequence). Trimming removed 6 bases from V and 5 bases from J; junction bases left unmatched: 5. CDR3 length equals 13 residues. CDR3 nucleotide sequence: TGTGCCAGCAGCCCCGGGACAGGTTATGGCTACACCTTC. Translating gives CASSPGTGYGYTF.

The V and J genes are TRBV11-3 and TRBJ1-1; weak D call: TRBD1 (5 bases). The CDR3 loop spans 13 amino acids. CDR1 is SGHNT, CDR2 YENEEA, per germline. V lost 4 bases and J lost 8, with 14 bases in between. For the CDR3, the DNA is TGTGCCAGCAGCTCCGACTCAACAGGCGAAGCTTTCTTT. Amino acid sequence: CASSSDSTGEAFF.

About this clone: The junction and the germline gene differ at one end; a read error may be behind it. V gene TRBV7-9 combines with J gene TRBJ2-1; D is possibly TRBD1 (6 bases). Germline assignment: CDR1 SEHNR and CDR2 FQNEAQ (reference sequence). The CDR3 covers 14 residues. Here the CDR3 reads CSSSSSLTGREQFF. The CDR3 DNA follows: TGTTCCAGCAGCTCCTCCTTGACAGGCCGCGAGCAGTTCTTC.

V and J are TRBV4-2 and TRBJ2-1; 7 nucleotides agree with TRBD1. The CDR3 is 11 residues long. Looked up from germline, CDR1 is LGHNA and CDR2 is YNFKEQ. V lost 6 bases and J lost 7; bases outside the gene matches: 0. The CDR3, as DNA: TGTGCCAGCAGACAGGGGAATGAGCAGTTCTTC. Amino acids: CASRQGNEQFF.

This clone was observed a single time. This chain connects TRBV5-1 to TRBJ1-2; D is unclear. Germline V gene sequence: CDR1 SGHRS, CDR2 YFSETQ. The CDR3 contains 13 residues. The V end was cut by 0 bases, the J end by 1 base, with 4 bases between. Here the CDR3 reads CASSLELNYGYTF. The CDR3 nucleotides are TGCGCCAGCAGCTTGGAACTTAACTATGGCTACACCTTC.

The rearrangement links TRBV5-6 to TRBJ1-5; D unresolved. CDR1 SGHDT and CDR2 YYEEEE come from the germline V gene. Trimming took off 2 bases at V and 3 bases at J, with 12 bases between the two ends. This CDR3 has 15 amino acids. For the CDR3, the DNA is TGTGCCAGCAGCTTCCGGGATTTAACCAATCAGCCCCAGCATTTT. This gives the protein CASSFRDLTNQPQHF.

The chain recombines TRBV7-9 with TRBJ2-1; 10 bases are shared with TRBD2. Germline CDR1 is SEHNR and CDR2 is FQNEAQ (reference sequence). The J segment lost 10 bases and the V segment lost 5 bases, leaving 17 bases of the junction unmatched. The CDR3 contains 17 residues. CDR3 sequence (DNA): TGTGCCAGCAGCCGGGATCTTAGCGGGAGGCCCCAGGAAGAGCAGTTCTTC. Its translation is CASSRDLSGRPQEEQFF.

A single count supports this clone. The chain is built from TRBV6-1 and TRBJ1-2; 9 nucleotides line up with TRBD1. CDR1 is MNHNS, CDR2 SASEGT, per germline. CDR3 length: 14 amino acids. Trimming removed 6 bases from V and 5 bases from J; junction bases left unmatched: 7. DNA for the CDR3: TGTGCCAGCAGCGCACAGGGGGCGGCGTATGGCTACACCTTC. It encodes CASSAQGAAYGYTF.

V is TRBV7-2 and J is TRBJ2-7; possible D gene TRBD2, 6 bases. CDR1 is SGHTA, CDR2 FQGNSA, per germline. The CDR3 sequence is 15 residues long. Between the trimmed V and J ends, which lost 5 bases and 0 bases, there was a span of 14 bases. CDR3 sequence (DNA): TGTGCCAGCAGCCACGTGGCGGGAACCTCCTACGAGCAGTACTTC. Amino acid sequence: CASSHVAGTSYEQYF.

The gene calls are TRBV13 and TRBJ2-2, with a tentative D call TRBD2 (6 bases). Germline V lookup: CDR1 PRHDT, CDR2 FYEKMQ (reference sequence). CDR3 length equals 16 residues. V dropped 0 bases and J dropped 3 bases, with 11 bases sitting between them. CDR3 nucleotide sequence: TGTGCCAGCAGCTTAGGCCGGGAGACCTACACCGGGGAGCTGTTTTTT. Translated, it gives CASSLGRETYTGELFF.

The rearrangement uses TRBV4-1 and TRBJ1-4; D is perhaps TRBD1 (5 bases). This CDR3 spans 18 amino acids. Germline V CDR1 and CDR2: MGHRA, YSYEKL. The V end was cut by 0 bases, the J end by 5 bases, with 19 bases between. CDR3 bases: TGCGCCAGCAGCCAAGATGGGACCGTTGGGGGGAGGAATGAAAAACTGTTTTTT. It specifies CASSQDGTVGGRNEKLFF.

Comment on this clone: Additional DNA sequences in this sample encode the identical CDR3. The chain combines TRBV9 with TRBJ2-1; perhaps TRBD1 as D (6 bases). Germline V CDR1 and CDR2: SGDLS, YYNGEE. This CDR3 region has 15 residues. The ends were cut back, 0 bases at V and 2 bases at J, with 9 bases in the middle. CDR3 bases: TGTGCCAGCAGCGTAGAAGGGGGACCCTACAATGAGCAGTTCTTC. Translated, it gives CASSVEGGPYNEQFF.

The chain combines TRBV15 with TRBJ1-2; D possibly corresponds to TRBD1 (6 bases). The CDR3 has 16 residues. CDR1 is LNHNV and CDR2 is YYDKDF in the germline V gene (reference sequence). The germline V and J ends were trimmed by 5 bases and 4 bases, with 20 bases remaining between them. The CDR3, as DNA: TGTGCCACCAGCTACCGTCGATCATACAGGGTCTATGGCTACACCTTC. Encoded protein: CATSYRRSYRVYGYTF.

V and J are TRBV6-6 and TRBJ2-7; D is uncertain. CDR3 length equals 14 residues. The V end was cut by 5 bases, the J end by 6 bases, with 17 bases between. Germline V gives CDR1 MNHNY, CDR2 SVGAGI (reference sequence). The CDR3 nucleotides are TGTGCCAGCAGTCTTCTTCTCGGGTCCAGCGAGCAGTACTTC. Translating gives CASSLLLGSSEQYF.

Points on this clone: This specimen includes other DNA sequences encoding the same CDR3. The chain couples TRBV7-9 to TRBJ2-7; 8 bases agree with TRBD1. CDR3 size: 15 residues. Germline trimming cut 3 bases from V and 5 bases from J; bases unmatched to any gene: 9. Germline assignment: CDR1 SEHNR and CDR2 FQNEAQ (reference sequence). DNA for the CDR3: TGTGCCAGCAGCTTCGAAGACAGGGGATATGACGAGCAGTACGTC. Translation: CASSFEDRGYDEQYV.

This chain connects TRBV7-9 to TRBJ2-5; 11 bases are a match to TRBD2. The CDR3 totals 15 residues. Germline assignment: CDR1 SEHNR and CDR2 FQNEAQ (reference sequence). Trimming cost V 5 bases and J 3 bases; bases outside gene matches: 5. This chain's CDR3 is CASSDLGLAEETQYF. In nucleotides, the CDR3 is TGTGCCAGCAGCGACTTGGGACTAGCGGAAGAGACCCAGTACTTC.

The sample holds one count of this clone. The chain is built from TRBV2 and TRBJ2-2; possibly TRBD1 for D (6 bases). From germline, CDR1 is SNHLY and CDR2 FYNNEI. The CDR3 has 13 residues. The V gene lost 8 bases and the J gene lost 3 bases, with 10 bases spanning the gap. The CDR3 DNA sequence: TGTGCCAGCGTCGCAGGGGACACCGGGGAGCTGTTTTTT. Its translation: CASVAGDTGELFF.